Following are 20 T cell receptor beta chains from one sample sequenced in a study of shared clonotypes between healthy human individuals. Using immunoSEQ multiplex PCR, the repertoire was profiled, and TCRdb retains in-frame clones only, with some absent. This sample carries about 2,500,000 clones, more than 80% of them seen once, and the ten largest clones take 0.14%. Sequencing was done on a sample of naive CD4+ T cells sorted from blood. Subset indicated: CD45RA+ positively selected. These receptors originate from a man aged 18-30 years in good health.

The J gene is TRBJ2-3, the V gene TRBV10-3; D not resolved. Germline V lookup: CDR1 ENHRY, CDR2 SYGVKD. This CDR3 contains 15 residues. V was pared by 3 bases and J by 5 bases, with 15 bases between. The CDR3 coding sequence is TGTGCCATCAGTGACCTTAATCCGCCTGGAGATACGCAGTATTTT. Translated: CAISDLNPPGDTQYF.

The chain couples TRBV19 to TRBJ1-1, with D hard to call. CDR1 is LNHDA and CDR2 is SQIVND in the germline V gene (reference sequence). CDR3 length: 12 amino acids. Trimming shortened V by 11 bases and J by 6 bases, and 16 bases separated the two germline ends. DNA of the CDR3: TGTGCCCGGGCGGGTAAGGGCCCTGAAGCTTTCTTT. Residues: CARAGKGPEAFF.

The J gene is TRBJ2-7, the V gene TRBV4-2; a weak D match, TRBD2 (5 bases). Trimming cost V 7 bases and J 2 bases, with 12 bases left between them. The CDR3 has 13 residues. Per germline, CDR1 LGHNA and CDR2 YNFKEQ. CDR3 region: CASNKPGAYEQYF. CDR3 in DNA: TGTGCCAGCAACAAACCCGGGGCCTACGAGCAGTACTTC.

This rearrangement joins TRBV6-1 to TRBJ2-1, with D tentatively TRBD2 (6 bases). The CDR3 sequence is 15 residues long. Trimming took 6 bases from V and 7 from J, leaving 19 bases between them. Germline lookup yields CDR1 MNHNS and CDR2 SASEGT. CDR3 region: CASRAPGLPANEQFF. Written as DNA, the CDR3 is TGTGCCAGCAGAGCGCCGGGACTCCCAGCTAATGAGCAGTTCTTC.

V and J are TRBV9 and TRBJ2-5; possible D gene TRBD1, 5 bases. The CDR3 sequence is 16 residues long. The germline gives CDR1 SGDLS, CDR2 YYNGEE. Trimming took 0 bases from V and 0 from J, leaving 12 bases between them. The CDR3 region has the DNA TGTGCCAGCAGCGTAGAAGTCAGGGCGAACCAAGAGACCCAGTACTTC. It translates to CASSVEVRANQETQYF. Using reference TRBV9 and TRBJ2-5 for the parts outside the CDR3, the full variable domain is DSGVTQTPKHLITATGQRVTLRCSPRSGDLSVYWYQQSLDQGLQFLIQYYNGEERAKGNILERFSAQQFPDLHSELNLSSLELGDSALYFCASSVEVRANQETQYFGPGTRLLVL.

The V gene is TRBV27, the J gene TRBJ1-6; 9 bases match TRBD1. Germline V gene lookup returns CDR1 MNHEY and CDR2 SMNVEV (reference sequence). The V and J ends lost 6 bases and 10 bases, in that order; junction bases with no gene match: 19. The CDR3 spans 18 residues. The CDR3: CASSQEAGTGNRRSPLHF. The CDR3 DNA reads as TGTGCCAGCAGCCAGGAGGCCGGGACAGGGAATAGGAGATCACCCCTCCACTTT.

The rearrangement links TRBV7-9 to TRBJ1-1; 10 nucleotides line up with TRBD1. The germline gives CDR1 SEHNR, CDR2 FQNEAQ (reference sequence). The CDR3 covers 16 residues. J lost 2 bases, V lost 5 bases, and 8 bases had no gene match. The CDR3 reads CASSISGTGVNTEAFF. In DNA form, the CDR3 reads TGTGCCAGCAGCATTTCCGGGACAGGGGTTAACACTGAAGCTTTCTTT.

The chain couples TRBV5-1 to TRBJ2-3, with 7 positions matching TRBD2. The CDR3 runs to 16 residues. Germline trimming cut 4 bases from V and 0 bases from J; bases unmatched to any gene: 8. Germline CDR1 reads SGHRS; CDR2 reads YFSETQ. CDR3 in DNA: TGCGCCAGCAGCCCCCCTGGGCGGGGGAGCACAGATACGCAGTATTTT. Amino acid sequence: CASSPPGRGSTDTQYF.

The rearrangement joins TRBV19 to TRBJ2-1; the D is unclear. V was pared by 4 bases and J by 4 bases, with 5 bases between. The CDR3 covers 12 residues. Germline CDR1 reads LNHDA; CDR2 reads SQIVND (reference sequence). This CDR3 is CASSTVYNEQFF. The CDR3 nucleotides read TGTGCCAGTAGTACAGTTTACAATGAGCAGTTCTTC.

The rearrangement joins TRBV15 to TRBJ2-7, with 7 bases matching TRBD1. V trimming: 3 bases; J trimming: 6 bases; junction bases outside the gene matches: 11. Germline CDR1 LNHNV, CDR2 YYDKDF (reference sequence). The CDR3 is made up of 15 amino acids. The CDR3 DNA reads as TGTGCCACCAGCAGGGGCCCGAGCGCAGGGGGCGAGCAGTACTTC. Translating gives CATSRGPSAGGEQYF. Combining the CDR3 with reference TRBV15 and TRBJ2-7 gives the whole variable domain DAMVIQNPRYQVTQFGKPVTLSCSQTLNHNVMYWYQQKSSQAPKLLFHYYDKDFNNEADTPDNFQSRRPNTSFCFLDIRSPGLGDTAMYLCATSRGPSAGGEQYFGPGTRLTVT.

Worth noting for this clone: The identical CDR3 is also encoded by other nucleotide sequences in the sample. This sequence joins TRBV7-9 and TRBJ2-2; 9 bases map to TRBD1. This CDR3 is 15 amino acids long. Germline V gives CDR1 SEHNR, CDR2 FQNEAQ (reference sequence). V lost 1 base to trimming and J lost 3 bases; unmatched junction nucleotides: 0. The CDR3 loop is CASSLGDRDTGELFF. The CDR3 coding sequence is TGTGCCAGCAGCTTAGGGGACAGGGACACCGGGGAGCTGTTTTTT.

This clone was detected once. The chain employs TRBV6-6 and TRBJ2-7; 8 bases match TRBD2. This CDR3 spans 15 amino acids. Trimming took 0 bases from V and 5 from J; bases not matched to a gene: 6. Looked up from germline, CDR1 is MNHNY and CDR2 is SVGAGI (reference sequence). The CDR3 spells CASSYSGLDLNEQYF. The CDR3 region has the DNA TGTGCCAGCAGTTACTCGGGACTAGATTTAAACGAGCAGTACTTC.

V gene TRBV4-1 combines with J gene TRBJ2-4; D not certain. V was cut by 0 bases and J by 0 bases, with 6 bases left in between. CDR3 length: 15 amino acids. Germline-derived CDR1 and CDR2 are MGHRA and YSYEKL. CDR3 nucleotides: TGCGCCAGCAGCCAAGACCCGCTAGCCAAAAACATTCAGTACTTC. Its translation is CASSQDPLAKNIQYF.

Turning to this clone: The same CDR3 can be traced to other DNA sequences in this sample. This chain joins TRBV29-1 and TRBJ1-1; D remains unclear. V lost 4 bases, J lost 3 bases, and 3 bases lay in between. The CDR3 extends over 10 amino acids. The germline gives CDR1 SQVTM, CDR2 ANQGSEA. This CDR3 is CSVGYTEAFF. The CDR3 bases are TGCAGCGTTGGGTACACTGAAGCTTTCTTT.

The V and J genes are TRBV6-5 and TRBJ2-5, with 10 bases matching TRBD2. The CDR3 runs to 15 residues. After removal of 5 bases from V and 5 bases from J, the junction contained 8 bases not matched to a gene. Germline CDR1 MNHEY, CDR2 SVGAGI. CDR3 sequence: CASSPSGRAGETQYF. The CDR3 coding sequence is TGTGCCAGCAGTCCCAGCGGGAGGGCCGGGGAGACCCAGTACTTC.

This clone has more than one count but fewer than ten. V usage is TRBV7-2 and J usage is TRBJ2-7, with 8 bases fitting TRBD1. Germline loops: CDR1 SGHTA, CDR2 FQGNSA. This CDR3 is built from 15 residues. V shed 0 bases, J shed 6 bases, and the junction held 7 bases outside the gene matches. The CDR3 is CASSLAVAGGGEQYF. The CDR3 bases are TGTGCCAGCAGCTTAGCGGTTGCAGGGGGCGGCGAGCAGTACTTC.

The chain is built from TRBV19 and TRBJ2-1; 10 positions agree with TRBD2. The CDR3 loop spans 15 amino acids. Germline-derived CDR1 and CDR2 are LNHDA and SQIVND (reference sequence). After removal of 3 bases from V and 4 bases from J, the junction contained 3 bases not matched to a gene. CDR3 sequence: CASSIGTSDYNEQFF. The CDR3 DNA sequence: TGTGCCAGTAGTATCGGGACTAGCGATTACAATGAGCAGTTCTTC.

In DNA, the CDR3 is TGTGCCAGCAGTCGACTGTCCGCAAATTCACCCCTCCACTTT. It codes for CASSRLSANSPLHF. J is TRBJ1-6 and V is TRBV25-1, with unresolved D. In germline, CDR1 is MGHDK, CDR2 SYGVNS. This CDR3 has 14 amino acids. The germline V and J ends were trimmed by 5 bases and 7 bases, with 12 bases remaining between them.

CDR3 loop: CASSPSWEGNYGYTF. DNA for the CDR3: TGTGCCAGCTCACCTTCGTGGGAGGGGAACTATGGCTACACCTTC. The chain couples TRBV18 to TRBJ1-2; D perhaps matches TRBD1 (5 bases). CDR1 and CDR2 (germline): KGHSH, LQKENI. V lost 3 bases and J 2 bases, leaving 13 bases between the germline ends. The CDR3 runs 15 residues.

With regard to this clone: Other DNA sequences within the sample encode an identical CDR3. V usage is TRBV5-1 and J usage is TRBJ2-6; no definite D call. V gave up 4 bases and J gave up 0 bases, with 5 bases separating them. Germline V gene sequence: CDR1 SGHRS, CDR2 YFSETQ. CDR3 length: 14 amino acids. CDR3 loop: CASSPGSGANVLTF. The CDR3 DNA reads as TGCGCCAGCAGCCCCGGCTCTGGGGCCAACGTCCTGACTTTC.